This TCR beta chain derives from a study of T cell responses to AZD1222 COVID-19 vaccine. The repertoire was sequenced with immunoSEQ multiplex PCR; TCRdb's copy has only in-frame clones and lacks some. The sample comprises approximately 84,000 clones, 83% of which are singletons, and approximately 1.2% rests with the top ten. This CDR3 comprises 15 residues. Germline CDR1 and CDR2: SGHRS and YFSETQ. Trimming shortened V by 3 bases and J by 6 bases, and 18 bases separated the two germline ends. This specimen was peripheral blood, taken 28 days after the second AZD1222 dose. This clonotype originated in an adult who received the AZD1222 COVID-19 vaccine. This chain uses TRBV5-1 with TRBJ1-1, with a weak D call TRBD1 (5 bases). CDR3 sequence: CASSWGDPSRAEAFF. DNA for the CDR3: TGCGCCAGCAGCTGGGGGGACCCATCTAGGGCTGAAGCTTTCTTT.